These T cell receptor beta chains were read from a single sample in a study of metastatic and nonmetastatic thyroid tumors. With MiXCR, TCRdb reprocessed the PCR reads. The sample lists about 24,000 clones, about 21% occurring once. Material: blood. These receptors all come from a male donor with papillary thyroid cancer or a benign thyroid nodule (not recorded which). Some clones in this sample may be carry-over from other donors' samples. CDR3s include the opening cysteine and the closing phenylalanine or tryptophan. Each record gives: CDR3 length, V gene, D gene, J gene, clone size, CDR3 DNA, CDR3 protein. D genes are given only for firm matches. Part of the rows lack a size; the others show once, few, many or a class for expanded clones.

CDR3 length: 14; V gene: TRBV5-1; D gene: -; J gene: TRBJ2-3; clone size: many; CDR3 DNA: TGCGCCAGCAGGGGGGACTTTAGCACAGATACGCAGTATTTT; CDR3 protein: CASRGDFSTDTQYF
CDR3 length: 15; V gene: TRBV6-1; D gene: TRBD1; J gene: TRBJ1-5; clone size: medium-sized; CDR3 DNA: TGTGCCAGCAGCGGAAGACAGGGAATGAATCAGCCCCAGCATTTT; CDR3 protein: CASSGRQGMNQPQHF
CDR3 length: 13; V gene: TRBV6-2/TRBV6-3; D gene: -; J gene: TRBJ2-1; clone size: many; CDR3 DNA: TGTGCCAGCAGTTACGGGGAGGGGGCATTGCAGTTCTTC; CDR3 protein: CASSYGEGALQFF
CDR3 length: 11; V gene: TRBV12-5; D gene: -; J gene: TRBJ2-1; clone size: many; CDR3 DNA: TGTGCTAGTGGCCGGGCGAATGAGCAGTTCTTC; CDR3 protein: CASGRANEQFF
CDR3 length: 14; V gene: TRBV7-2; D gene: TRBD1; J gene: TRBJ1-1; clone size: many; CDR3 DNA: TGTGCCAGCAGCTCCGCCGGGACAGCCACTGAAGCTTTCTTT; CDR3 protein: CASSSAGTATEAFF
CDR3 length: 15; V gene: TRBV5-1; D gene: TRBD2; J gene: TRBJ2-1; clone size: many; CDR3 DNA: TGCGCCAGCAGCCTCGAGGGGACTAGCGATAATGAGCAGTTCTTC; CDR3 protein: CASSLEGTSDNEQFF
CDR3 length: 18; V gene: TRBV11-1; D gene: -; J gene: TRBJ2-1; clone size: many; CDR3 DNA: TGTGCCAGCAGCTTAGTGCGGGGGCCCCTTGGGGCCTACAATGAGCAGTTCTTC; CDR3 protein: CASSLVRGPLGAYNEQFF
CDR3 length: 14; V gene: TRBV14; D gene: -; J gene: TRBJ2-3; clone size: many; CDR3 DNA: TGTGCCAGCAGCCAAGAAGGTGGGACAGATACGCAGTATTTT; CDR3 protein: CASSQEGGTDTQYF
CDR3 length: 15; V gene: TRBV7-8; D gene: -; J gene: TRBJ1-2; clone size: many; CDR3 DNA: TGTGCCAGCAGCTTAGCCCCCCGGGGGGCGGATGGCTACACCTTC; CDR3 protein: CASSLAPRGADGYTF
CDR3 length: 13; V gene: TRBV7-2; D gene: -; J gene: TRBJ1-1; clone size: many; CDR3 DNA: TGTGCCAGCAGCTCGGAGAGGGGGGTTGAAGCTTTCTTT; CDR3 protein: CASSSERGVEAFF
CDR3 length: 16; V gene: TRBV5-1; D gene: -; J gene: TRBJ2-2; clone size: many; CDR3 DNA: TGCGCCAGCAGCTTAACAGGAGGAATAGTCACCGGGGAGCTGTTTTTT; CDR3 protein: CASSLTGGIVTGELFF
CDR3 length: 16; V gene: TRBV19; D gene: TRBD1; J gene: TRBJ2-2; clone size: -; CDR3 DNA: TGTGCCAGTAGTCCTTACCGGGACAGGGGTGACGGGGAGCTGTTTTTT; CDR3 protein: CASSPYRDRGDGELFF
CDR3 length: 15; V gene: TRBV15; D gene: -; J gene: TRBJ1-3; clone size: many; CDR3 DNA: TGTGCCACCAGCAGAGGGGGGCTAGGGGGAAACACCATATATTTT; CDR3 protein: CATSRGGLGGNTIYF
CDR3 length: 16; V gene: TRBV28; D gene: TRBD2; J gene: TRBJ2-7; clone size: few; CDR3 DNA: TGTGCCAGCAGTTTGTATAGCGGGACCAACTCCTACGAGCAGTACTTC; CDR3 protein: CASSLYSGTNSYEQYF
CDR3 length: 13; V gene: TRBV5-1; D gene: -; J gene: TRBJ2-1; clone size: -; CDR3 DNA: TGCGCCAGCAGCTTGGCGCTAGTTGGTGAGCAGTTCTTC; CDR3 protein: CASSLALVGEQFF
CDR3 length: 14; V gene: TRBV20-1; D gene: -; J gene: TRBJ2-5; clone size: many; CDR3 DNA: TGCAGTGCTATAAGAGTGGCGGAACAAGAGACCCAGTACTTC; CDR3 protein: CSAIRVAEQETQYF
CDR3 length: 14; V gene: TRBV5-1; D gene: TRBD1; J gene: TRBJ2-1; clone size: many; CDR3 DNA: TGCTCCCAACCGGGACAGGGGGCCGTCAATGAGCAGTTCTTC; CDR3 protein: CSQPGQGAVNEQFF
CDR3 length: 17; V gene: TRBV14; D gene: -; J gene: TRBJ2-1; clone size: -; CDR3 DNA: TGTGCCAGCAGCCGCGGGGTACTCCGGAGCTCCTACAATGAGCAGTTTTTC; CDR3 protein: CASSRGVLRSSYNEQFF
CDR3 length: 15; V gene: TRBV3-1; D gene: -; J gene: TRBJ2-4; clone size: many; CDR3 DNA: TGTGCCAGCAGCCAGCCTCAGGGTAGTGGAAACATTCAGTACTTC; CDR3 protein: CASSQPQGSGNIQYF
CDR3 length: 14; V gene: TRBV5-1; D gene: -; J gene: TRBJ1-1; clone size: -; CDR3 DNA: TGCGCCAGCGGGTTCGGGAGTGGGAACACTGAAGCTTTCTTT; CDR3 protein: CASGFGSGNTEAFF
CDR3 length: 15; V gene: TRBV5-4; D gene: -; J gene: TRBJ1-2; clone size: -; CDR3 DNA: TGTGCCAGCAGCCCCGAGTGGGGCCTGGGCTATGGCTACACCTTC; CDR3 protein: CASSPEWGLGYGYTF
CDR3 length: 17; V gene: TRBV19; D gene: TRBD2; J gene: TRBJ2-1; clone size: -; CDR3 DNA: TGTGCCAGTAGTAACGAACCTAGCGGGCGGCCCTACAATGAGCAGTTCTTC; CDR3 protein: CASSNEPSGRPYNEQFF
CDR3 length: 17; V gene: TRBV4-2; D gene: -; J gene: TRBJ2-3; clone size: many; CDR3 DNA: TGTGCCAGCAGCCAAGATCCCGGGCAGGGTGGCACAGATACGCAGTATTTT; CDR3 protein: CASSQDPGQGGTDTQYF
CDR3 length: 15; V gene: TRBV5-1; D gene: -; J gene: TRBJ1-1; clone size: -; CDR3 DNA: TGCGCCAGCAGCTTCGTACAAGGAATGAACACTGAAGCTTTCTTT; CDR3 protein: CASSFVQGMNTEAFF
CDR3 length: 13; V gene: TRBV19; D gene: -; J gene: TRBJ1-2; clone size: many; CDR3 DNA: TGTGCCAGTAGTGTTCAGGGAGACTATGGCTACACCTTC; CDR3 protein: CASSVQGDYGYTF
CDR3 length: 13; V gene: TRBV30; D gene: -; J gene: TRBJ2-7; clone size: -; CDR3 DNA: TGTGCCTGGAGTGTAGACAGCTCCTACGAGCAGTACTTC; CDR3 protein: CAWSVDSSYEQYF
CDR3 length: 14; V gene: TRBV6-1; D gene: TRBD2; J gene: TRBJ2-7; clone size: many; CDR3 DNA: TGTGCCAGCAGTATTACTAGCGCCTTCGACGAGCAGTACTTC; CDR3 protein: CASSITSAFDEQYF
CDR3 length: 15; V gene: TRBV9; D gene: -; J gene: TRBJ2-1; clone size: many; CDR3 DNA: TGTGCCAGCAGCGTAGAAGGAACGGCCTACAATGAGCAGTTCTTC; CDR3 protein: CASSVEGTAYNEQFF
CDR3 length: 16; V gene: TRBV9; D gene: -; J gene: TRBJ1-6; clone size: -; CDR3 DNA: TGTGCCAGCAGCGCCCCCAAAGGGGCCGATAATTCACCCCTCCACTTT; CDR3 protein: CASSAPKGADNSPLHF
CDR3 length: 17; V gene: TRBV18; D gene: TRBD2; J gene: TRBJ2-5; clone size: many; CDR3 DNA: TGTGCCAGCTCACCACCAGGACTAGCGGGAGTTACGGAGACCCAGTACTTC; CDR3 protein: CASSPPGLAGVTETQYF
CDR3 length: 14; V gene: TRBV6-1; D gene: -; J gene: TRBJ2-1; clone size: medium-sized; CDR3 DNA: TGTGCCAGCAACCCGGGCTACGAGGGTAATGAGCAGTTCTTC; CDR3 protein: CASNPGYEGNEQFF
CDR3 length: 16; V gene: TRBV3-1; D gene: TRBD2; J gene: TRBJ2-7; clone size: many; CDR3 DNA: TGTGCCAGCAGCATCCGACTAGCGGGAGTGATCTACGAGCAGTACTTC; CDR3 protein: CASSIRLAGVIYEQYF
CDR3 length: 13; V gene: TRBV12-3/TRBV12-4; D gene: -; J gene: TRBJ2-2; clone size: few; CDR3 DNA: TGTGCCAGCAGTAAGGGGCAATCCGGGGAGCTGTTTTTT; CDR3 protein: CASSKGQSGELFF
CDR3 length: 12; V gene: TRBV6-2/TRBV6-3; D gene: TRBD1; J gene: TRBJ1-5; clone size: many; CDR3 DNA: TGTGCCAGCAGCCCCGGACAGGGGCCCCAGCATTTT; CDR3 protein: CASSPGQGPQHF
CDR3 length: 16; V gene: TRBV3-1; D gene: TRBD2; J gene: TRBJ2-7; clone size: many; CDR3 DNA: TGTGCCAGCAGCCTATACCCGGGGAGGGAAACCTACGAGCAGTACTTC; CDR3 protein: CASSLYPGRETYEQYF
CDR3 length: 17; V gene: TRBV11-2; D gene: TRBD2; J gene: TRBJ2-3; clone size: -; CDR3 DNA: TGTGCCAGCAGCTTAGAGCTAGCGGGAGTTAGAACAGATACGCAGTATTTT; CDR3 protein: CASSLELAGVRTDTQYF
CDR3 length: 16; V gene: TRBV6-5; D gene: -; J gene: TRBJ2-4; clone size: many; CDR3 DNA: TGTGCCAGCAGTTACTCGAGAGGAAATAGCGAAAACATTCAGTACTTC; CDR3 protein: CASSYSRGNSENIQYF
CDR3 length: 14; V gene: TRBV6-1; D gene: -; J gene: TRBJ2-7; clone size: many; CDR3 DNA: TGTGCCAGCAGGGACCTTGAGAAGAGGAACGAGCAGTACTTC; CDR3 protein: CASRDLEKRNEQYF
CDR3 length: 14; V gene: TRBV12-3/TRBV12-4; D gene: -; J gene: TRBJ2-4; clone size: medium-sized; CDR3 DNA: TGTGCCAGCAGTTTAGGATTGGCCAAAAACATTCAGTACTTC; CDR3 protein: CASSLGLAKNIQYF
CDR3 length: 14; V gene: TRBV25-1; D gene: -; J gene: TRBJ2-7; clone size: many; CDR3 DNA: TGTGCCAGCAGTGAATATGGTAGCGGCTACGAGCAGTACTTC; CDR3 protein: CASSEYGSGYEQYF
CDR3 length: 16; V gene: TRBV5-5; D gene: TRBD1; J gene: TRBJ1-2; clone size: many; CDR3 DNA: TGTGCCAGCAGCTTGCGACAGGGAATCGGAGTGGATGGCTACACCTTC; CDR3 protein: CASSLRQGIGVDGYTF
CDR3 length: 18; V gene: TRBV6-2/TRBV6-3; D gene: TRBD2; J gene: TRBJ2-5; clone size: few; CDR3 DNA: TGTGCCAGCAGACCCAATAGCCGACTAGCGGGAGAGGTGGAGACCCAGTACTTC; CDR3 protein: CASRPNSRLAGEVETQYF
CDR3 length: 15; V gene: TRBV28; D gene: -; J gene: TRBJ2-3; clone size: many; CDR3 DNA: TGTGCCAGCAGTTTACAAGGGCTGGGCACAGATACGCAGTATTTT; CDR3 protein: CASSLQGLGTDTQYF
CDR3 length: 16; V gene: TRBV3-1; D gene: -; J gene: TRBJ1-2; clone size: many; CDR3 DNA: TGTGCCAGCAGCCAAGGGATGGAGGACAGTCCCTATGGCTACACCTTC; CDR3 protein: CASSQGMEDSPYGYTF
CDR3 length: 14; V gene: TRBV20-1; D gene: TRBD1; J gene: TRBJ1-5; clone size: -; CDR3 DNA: TGCAGTTCTTCGTCAGGGGGTAGCAATCAGCCCCAGCATTTT; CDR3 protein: CSSSSGGSNQPQHF
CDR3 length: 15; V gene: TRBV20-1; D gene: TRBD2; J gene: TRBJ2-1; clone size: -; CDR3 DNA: TGCAGTGCTAGAGATGCGAGCGGGAGTCACAATGAGCAGTTCTTC; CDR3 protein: CSARDASGSHNEQFF